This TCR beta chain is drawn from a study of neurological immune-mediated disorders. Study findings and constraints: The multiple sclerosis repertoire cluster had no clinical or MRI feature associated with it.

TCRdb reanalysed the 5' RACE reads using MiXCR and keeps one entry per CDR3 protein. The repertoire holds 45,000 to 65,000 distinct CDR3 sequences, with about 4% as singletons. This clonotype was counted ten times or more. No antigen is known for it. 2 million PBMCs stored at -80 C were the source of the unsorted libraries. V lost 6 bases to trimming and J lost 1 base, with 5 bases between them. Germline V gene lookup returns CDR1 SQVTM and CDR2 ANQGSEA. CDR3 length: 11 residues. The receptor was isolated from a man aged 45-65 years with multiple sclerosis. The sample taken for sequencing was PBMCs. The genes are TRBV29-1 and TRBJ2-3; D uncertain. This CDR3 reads CSVIRTDTQYF. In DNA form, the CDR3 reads TGCAGCGTAATACGCACAGATACGCAGTATTTT.